The 9 T cell receptor beta chains reported below all come from one sample, sequenced in a study of Tregs in tolerant kidney transplant recipients. Their specific antigens are unknown. The table came from immunoSEQ multiplex PCR; TCRdb's copy has only in-frame clones and leaves some out. This sample has about 5,600 clones, with about 90% found just once. Sample: Tregs from blood cultured with allogeneic cells, taken before the transplant. These receptors were collected from a human patient who received a combined kidney and bone marrow transplant.

The rearrangement links TRBV27 to TRBJ2-2; D assignment may be TRBD1 or TRBD2 (5 bases each). CDR1 is MNHEY and CDR2 is SMNVEV in the germline V gene (reference sequence). V gave up 7 bases and J gave up 5 bases, with 20 bases separating them. The CDR3 runs 16 residues. CDR3 protein: CASTPRPGLGTGELFF. DNA of the CDR3: TGTGCCAGCACCCCACGCCCGGGGCTGGGGACCGGGGAGCTGTTTTTT.

The chain joins TRBV6-5 to TRBJ1-2; D unresolved. This CDR3 is built from 14 residues. The V and J ends lost 2 bases and 8 bases respectively, with 15 bases between them. The germline CDR1 and CDR2 sequences are MNHEY and SVGAGI. The CDR3 DNA reads TGTGCCAGCAGTTACCATGAGATGGGCGGAGGCTACACCTTC. It codes for CASSYHEMGGGYTF.

This chain connects TRBV6-6 to TRBJ1-4; no reliable D call. V was shortened by 6 bases and J by 0 bases, with 14 bases between the two germline ends. The CDR3 runs 16 residues. CDR1 is MNHNY and CDR2 is SVGAGI in the germline V gene (reference sequence). CDR3 amino acids: CASSRRNRATNEKLFF. The CDR3 nucleotides are TGTGCCAGCAGCCGTAGAAACCGTGCAACTAATGAAAAACTGTTTTTT.

The chain is built from TRBV29-1 and TRBJ2-1; D tentatively fits TRBD1 or TRBD2 (5 bases each). This CDR3 has 13 residues. Germline V gene lookup returns CDR1 SQVTM and CDR2 ANQGSEA. Trimming removed 4 bases at V and 1 base at J, with 8 bases between. CDR3 coding DNA: TGCAGCGTTGGGGGGAGATCCTACAATGAGCAGTTCTTC. It is translated as CSVGGRSYNEQFF.

The V call is TRBV7-6, the J call TRBJ2-2; tentatively, D is TRBD2 (7 bases). V was shortened by 4 bases and J by 1 base, with 10 bases between the two germline ends. Per germline, CDR1 SGHVS and CDR2 FNYEAQ. The CDR3 totals 15 residues. The CDR3 DNA is TGTGCCAGCAGCTCAAGGGGGGGGAACACCGGGGAGCTGTTTTTT. Residues: CASSSRGGNTGELFF. Variable domain in full (rest from reference TRBV7-6 and TRBJ2-2): GAGVSQSPRYKVTKRGQDVALRCDPISGHVSLYWYRQALGQGPEFLTYFNYEAQQDKSGLPNDRFSAERPEGSISTLTIQRTEQRDSAMYRCASSSRGGNTGELFFGEGSRLTVL.

The rearrangement joins TRBV6-6 to TRBJ2-5; 10 bases match TRBD2. The V segment lost 6 bases and the J segment 1 base; nucleotides outside the gene matches: 2. Germline loops: CDR1 MNHNY, CDR2 SVGAGI (reference sequence). The CDR3 totals 14 residues. CDR3 nucleotide sequence: TGTGCCAGCAGAATAGCGGGAGGCCAAGAGACCCAGTACTTC. Protein sequence: CASRIAGGQETQYF.

The V and J genes are TRBV11-2 and TRBJ1-1, with 7 bases identical to TRBD1. Germline lookup yields CDR1 SGHAT and CDR2 FQNNGV. The CDR3 loop spans 15 amino acids. Unmatched junction bases numbered 6, after V lost 4 bases and J lost 1 base. CDR3 nucleotide sequence: TGTGCCAGCAGCTCAGGGGGGTTTCGGAACACTGAAGCTTTCTTT. It codes for CASSSGGFRNTEAFF.

This chain connects TRBV5-5 to TRBJ1-1; D not certain. Between the trimmed V and J ends, which lost 4 bases and 1 base, there was a span of 5 bases. CDR3 length: 12 amino acids. Germline loops: CDR1 SGHKS, CDR2 YYEKEE (reference sequence). Written as DNA, the CDR3 is TGTGCCAGCAGCCGACAGAACACTGAAGCTTTCTTT. It translates to CASSRQNTEAFF.

Points on this clone: This CDR3 fails to terminate in the conserved phenylalanine or tryptophan, so it likely reflects a read error. No DNA is shown, since the ends of the CDR3 on it are uncertain; the CDR3 is the one TCRdb lists. This chain joins TRBV7-2 and TRBJ2-7; no DNA check was done on the table's D call, TRBD2. Germline CDR1 and CDR2: SGHTA and FQGNSA. The CDR3 contains 11 residues when both ends are counted. The CDR3 reads CASSLDAGQLP.